Following are 13 T cell receptor beta chains from one sample sequenced in a study of T cell changes during pregnancy in multiple sclerosis. The data were produced by immunoSEQ multiplex PCR, yet TCRdb's version contains in-frame clones alone and is incomplete. The data show tens of thousands of clones, about 95% seen once. This specimen was peripheral blood, taken in the second trimester of pregnancy. The receptors originated from a female donor with multiple sclerosis, enrolled in a pregnancy study.

The chain is built from TRBV10-3 and TRBJ1-5; 7 positions match TRBD1. Germline V gene lookup returns CDR1 ENHRY and CDR2 SYGVKD. The junction had 10 bases not matched to a gene; V was cut back by 5 bases and J by 3 bases. CDR3 length: 16 residues. The CDR3: CAISNSGQGDNQPQHF. CDR3 DNA: TGTGCCATCAGTAACTCTGGGCAGGGGGACAATCAGCCCCAGCATTTT.

V is TRBV19 and J is TRBJ2-1; the match to TRBD1 covers 10 bases. This CDR3 contains 15 residues. The germline CDR1 and CDR2 sequences are LNHDA and SQIVND (reference sequence). The V and J ends lost 1 base and 4 bases, in that order; junction bases with no gene match: 1. CDR3 protein: CASSIGTGGYNEQFF. DNA for the CDR3: TGTGCCAGTAGTATAGGGACAGGGGGGTACAATGAGCAGTTCTTC. The full variable domain, completed using reference TRBV19 and TRBJ2-1, is DGGITQSPKYLFRKEGQNVTLSCEQNLNHDAMYWYRQDPGQGLRLIYYSQIVNDFQKGDIAEGYSVSREKKESFPLTVTSAQKNPTAFYLCASSIGTGGYNEQFFGPGTRLTVL.

The chain couples TRBV5-6 to TRBJ1-1; 11 bases are shared with TRBD1. Germline loops: CDR1 SGHDT, CDR2 YYEEEE. This CDR3 comprises 15 residues. The V and J ends lost 4 bases and 10 bases, in that order; junction bases with no gene match: 12. As DNA, the CDR3 is TGTGCCAGCAGCCCCCAACTGGGACAGGGGGGACTAGCTTTCTTT. It yields the protein CASSPQLGQGGLAFF.

The rearrangement uses TRBV11-2 and TRBJ1-1; 9 bases line up with TRBD1. The germline gives CDR1 SGHAT, CDR2 FQNNGV. The V gene end was trimmed by 1 base and the J gene end by 1 base; junction bases not matched to a gene: 10. The CDR3 loop spans 18 amino acids. This CDR3 reads CASSLGTRDRVANTEAFF. CDR3 nucleotides: TGTGCCAGCAGCTTAGGGACTAGGGACAGGGTGGCGAACACTGAAGCTTTCTTT.

This clone has only a few counts. The chain is built from TRBV2 and TRBJ1-2; no definite D call. Germline values: CDR1 SNHLY, CDR2 FYNNEI. Trimming removed 6 bases from V and 8 bases from J, with 13 bases in between. The CDR3 is 12 amino acids. CDR3 sequence (DNA): TGTGCCAGCAGAGTAACTACCTACGGCTACACCTTC. Amino acids: CASRVTTYGYTF.

The rearrangement links TRBV14 to TRBJ2-7; 8 bases are shared with TRBD2. Per germline, CDR1 SGHDN and CDR2 FVKESK. The CDR3 runs to 17 residues. Germline trimming cut 6 bases from V and 2 bases from J; bases unmatched to any gene: 15. CDR3 loop: CASSLQPGSGKPYEQYF. DNA for the CDR3: TGTGCCAGCAGTCTTCAACCCGGTAGCGGGAAACCCTACGAGCAGTACTTC.

This chain links TRBV5-1 with TRBJ2-4, with D maybe TRBD2 (6 bases). The germline V gene has CDR1 SGHRS and CDR2 YFSETQ. CDR3 size: 16 residues. Trimming removed 3 bases at V and 1 base at J, with 14 bases between. The DNA for the CDR3 is TGCGCCAGCAGCTCCTTACTAGCAAACGCCAAAAACATTCAGTACTTC. It yields the protein CASSSLLANAKNIQYF.

This clone occurred a few times. Other DNA sequences from this sample encode an identical CDR3 as well. The V call is TRBV19, the J call TRBJ1-1; D is unresolved. This CDR3 has 12 amino acids. Germline values: CDR1 LNHDA, CDR2 SQIVND (reference sequence). V lost 6 bases and J lost 3, with 8 bases in between. The CDR3 reads CASRIGDTEAFF. The CDR3 coding sequence is TGTGCCAGTAGGATCGGTGACACTGAAGCTTTCTTT.

This chain links TRBV27 with TRBJ2-1, with D possibly being TRBD2 (5 bases). Germline V gives CDR1 MNHEY, CDR2 SMNVEV (reference sequence). There are 13 residues in the CDR3. V gave up 2 bases and J gave up 7 bases, with 9 bases separating them. CDR3 residues: CASSLATGNEQFF. In nucleotides, the CDR3 is TGTGCCAGCAGTTTAGCCACGGGAAATGAGCAGTTCTTC.

V gene TRBV7-9 combines with J gene TRBJ1-2; D unresolved. The CDR3 is made up of 13 amino acids. Germline V gives CDR1 SEHNR, CDR2 FQNEAQ (reference sequence). Trimming stripped 5 bases from V and 2 bases from J, with 9 bases between. The CDR3 nucleotides are TGTGCCAGCAGCAACACAGTGAACTATGGCTACACCTTC. It encodes CASSNTVNYGYTF.

This clone was picked up one time. The J gene is TRBJ2-1, the V gene TRBV28, with TRBD1 as a possible D gene (6 bases). The CDR3 totals 16 residues. Trimming stripped 6 bases from V and 5 bases from J, with 20 bases between. Germline CDR1 MDHEN, CDR2 SYDVKM. CDR3 amino acids: CASSPTPGVRNNEQFF. The CDR3 nucleotides are TGTGCCAGCAGCCCGACTCCAGGGGTTAGGAACAATGAGCAGTTCTTC.

This sequence joins TRBV7-8 and TRBJ1-1; 8 bases align to TRBD1. J lost 0 bases, V lost 3 bases, and 9 bases had no gene match. Germline V gene sequence: CDR1 SGHVS, CDR2 FQNEAQ. CDR3 length: 17 residues. The CDR3 coding sequence is TGTGCCAGCAGCTTGTATCAGGGGGCCACCTTGAACACTGAAGCTTTCTTT. As protein: CASSLYQGATLNTEAFF.

The chain has TRBV6-1 and TRBJ2-7, with TRBD1 identical over 7 bases. V dropped 4 bases and J dropped 2; count of bases not matched to a gene: 5. CDR1 and CDR2 (germline): MNHNS, SASEGT. CDR3 length: 14 residues. The CDR3 is CASSASGQTYEQYF. CDR3 bases: TGTGCCAGCAGTGCTTCGGGACAGACCTACGAGCAGTACTTC.